One sample yielded the 7 T cell receptor beta chains listed below, sequenced in a study of blood T cell repertoires in COVID-19. Profiled with immunoSEQ multiplex PCR; TCRdb holds only in-frame clones, not every one. This repertoire shows 150,000 to 200,000 clones, approximately 91% found once; its top ten account for roughly 5%. Material: peripheral blood. Every receptor here comes from a man between 18 and 29 years old with COVID-19, enrolled during active disease.

V gene TRBV28 combines with J gene TRBJ2-7; D unclear. The CDR3 has 14 residues. V lost 8 bases and J 9 bases, leaving 23 bases between the germline ends. CDR1 is MDHEN and CDR2 is SYDVKM in the germline V gene. The CDR3 region has the DNA TGTGCCAGCGCCTTGAATTCACTCACCGCCGGGCAGTACTTC. Its translation is CASALNSLTAGQYF.

This rearrangement joins TRBV7-9 to TRBJ1-1; possibly TRBD1 for D (6 bases). There are 13 residues in the CDR3. Germline loops: CDR1 SEHNR, CDR2 FQNEAQ (reference sequence). Deletions cut 5 bases from V and 7 bases from J, with 14 bases between. The CDR3 loop reads CASSPGTTDEAFF. The CDR3 nucleotides are TGTGCCAGCAGCCCCGGGACAACCGATGAAGCTTTCTTT.

This clone was seen a handful of times. This rearrangement joins TRBV4-3 to TRBJ2-2; the D gene is possibly TRBD2 (6 bases). Germline V CDR1 and CDR2: LGHNA, YSLEER. V lost 2 bases and J lost 4, with 14 bases in between. The CDR3 consists of 16 residues. CDR3 nucleotide sequence: TGCGCCAGCAGCCAATTCCCTGGGGGGTTCACCGGGGAGCTGTTTTTT. Amino acid sequence: CASSQFPGGFTGELFF.

The chain links TRBV5-5 to TRBJ2-5, with 9 nucleotides matching TRBD2. The length of the CDR3 is 13 residues. Germline CDR1 SGHKS, CDR2 YYEKEE (reference sequence). With V trimmed by 3 bases and J by 10 bases, 7 bases remained unmatched. CDR3 amino acids: CASSWGLASSQYF. CDR3 DNA sequence: TGTGCCAGCAGCTGGGGACTAGCCAGTAGCCAGTACTTC. The full variable domain, with the rest looked up from reference TRBV5-5 and TRBJ2-5, is DAGVTQSPTHLIKTRGQQVTLRCSPISGHKSVSWYQQVLGQGPQFIFQYYEKEERGRGNFPDRFSARQFPNYSSELNVNALLLGDSALYLCASSWGLASSQYFGPGTRLLVL.

The chain joins TRBV28 to TRBJ2-7, with 7 bases matching TRBD2. The CDR3 runs to 13 residues. The J segment lost 3 bases and the V segment lost 6 bases, leaving 5 bases of the junction unmatched. Per the germline V gene, CDR1 is MDHEN and CDR2 is SYDVKM. CDR3 nucleotide sequence: TGTGCCAGCAGATCAGCGGGAATCTACGAGCAGTACTTC. It codes for CASRSAGIYEQYF.

V and J are TRBV15 and TRBJ1-5; a weak D match, TRBD1 (5 bases). Germline CDR1 and CDR2: LNHNV and YYDKDF (reference sequence). The CDR3 contains 16 residues. V was shortened by 0 bases and J by 3 bases, with 12 bases between the two germline ends. The CDR3 is CATSRDRGNNNQPQHF. CDR3 nucleotide sequence: TGTGCCACCAGCAGAGATCGGGGGAACAACAATCAGCCCCAGCATTTT.

This chain connects TRBV18 to TRBJ1-2, with 8 nucleotides matching TRBD1. With 2 bases clipped from V and 8 bases from J, the junction kept 4 bases outside the gene matches. The CDR3 has 13 amino acids. Germline CDR1 KGHSH, CDR2 LQKENI. The CDR3 loop reads CASSPSGQGGYTF. CDR3 in DNA: TGTGCCAGCTCACCATCCGGACAGGGCGGCTACACCTTC.